This is a list of T cell receptor beta chains from one sample in a study of shared clonotypes between healthy human individuals. Repertoires were generated with immunoSEQ multiplex PCR, while TCRdb's copy carries only in-frame clones and drops some. The sample shows 2 million to 2.5 million clones, over 85% of them seen only once. Sequenced sample: naive CD4+ T cells from PBMCs. These receptors were taken from a man younger than 35 in good health. Some clones in this sample may be carry-over from other donors' samples. Both conserved end residues are part of each CDR3. The D gene is left open where the match is weak. Clone size is shown for a subset of rows, as once, few, many or a class of expanded clone.

cdr3_aa cdr3_nt j_call cdr3_length v_call d_call clone_size
CASSPSGTGGETQYF TGTGCCAGCAGCCCCTCCGGGACAGGGGGTGAGACCCAGTACTTC TRBJ2-5 15 TRBV7-2 TRBD1 once
CASSPGGVDYEQYF TGTGCCAGCTCCCCTGGGGGGGTCGACTACGAGCAGTACTTC TRBJ2-7 14 TRBV18 TRBD2 .
CASSIGQTNTEAFF TGTGCCAGCAGCATCGGACAGACGAACACTGAAGCTTTCTTT TRBJ1-1 14 TRBV7-3 . .
CASSRDTNNQPQHF TGTGCCAGCAGCCGGGACACGAACAATCAGCCCCAGCATTTT TRBJ1-5 14 TRBV6-5 . .
CATLDGYSNQPQHF TGTGCCACCTTAGACGGTTATAGCAATCAGCCCCAGCATTTT TRBJ1-5 14 TRBV19 . .
CASSSPWDGRNYGYTF TGTGCCAGCAGTTCTCCCTGGGACGGTAGAAACTATGGCTACACCTTC TRBJ1-2 16 TRBV28 . .
CASSDTSGDTDTQYF TGCGCCAGCAGCGACACTAGCGGCGACACAGATACGCAGTATTTT TRBJ2-3 15 TRBV5-1 TRBD2 .
CAWGQGNNEQFF TGTGCCTGGGGACAGGGAAACAATGAGCAGTTCTTC TRBJ2-1 12 TRBV30 TRBD1 few
CASSARGVDYGYTF TGTGCCAGCAGCGCACGGGGCGTTGACTATGGCTACACCTTC TRBJ1-2 14 TRBV11-2 . .
CASSLLGSGYYEQYF TGTGCCAGCAGCCTCCTGGGTAGCGGATACTACGAGCAGTACTTC TRBJ2-7 15 TRBV21-1 . .
CASRGSTGGSTDTQYF TGCGCCAGCAGGGGATCCACAGGGGGATCCACAGATACGCAGTATTTT TRBJ2-3 16 TRBV5-1 TRBD1 once
CASKEGGRSSNQPQHF TGCGCCAGCAAAGAAGGGGGGCGTTCGAGCAATCAGCCCCAGCATTTT TRBJ1-5 16 TRBV10-2 . .
CASSTTTELKQYF TGTGCCAGTAGTACCACCACGGAGCTGAAGCAGTACTTC TRBJ2-7 13 TRBV19 . .
CASEWTHPISEAFF TGTGCCTCCGAGTGGACGCACCCGATCTCTGAAGCTTTCTTT TRBJ1-1 14 TRBV6-1 . .
CASSPRGGGTGELFF TGTGCCAGCAGCCCGAGGGGGGGTGGGACCGGGGAGCTGTTTTTT TRBJ2-2 15 TRBV11-2 . .
CASSSSGSAETQYF TGTGCCAGCAGCTCTAGCGGGAGCGCAGAGACCCAGTACTTC TRBJ2-5 14 TRBV7-3 TRBD2 .
CASSYSREGAYEQYF TGTGCCAGCAGTTACTCCAGGGAGGGGGCCTACGAGCAGTACTTC TRBJ2-7 15 TRBV6-5 . .